In its sample, the clone carrying this TCR beta chain was seen many times. This sample is drawn from a study of neurological immune-mediated disorders. Preparation of the unsorted libraries drew on 2 million PBMCs stored at -80 C. The CDR3 has 13 amino acids. Germline V CDR1 and CDR2: DFQATT, SNEGSKA (reference sequence). Trimming took 7 bases from V and 3 from J, leaving 15 bases between them. TCRdb itself ran the 5' RACE reads through MiXCR, one entry per CDR3 protein. The table records 65,000 to 85,000 distinct CDR3 sequences, around 3% of them present only once. The sequenced material came from PBMCs. The receptor comes from a woman aged 50 to 65 with multiple sclerosis. The V and J genes are TRBV20-1 and TRBJ1-1; D is perhaps TRBD1 (6 bases). The CDR3 sequence is CSVPQGGYTEAFF. CDR3 nucleotide sequence: TGCAGTGTCCCACAGGGTGGTTACACTGAAGCTTTCTTT.